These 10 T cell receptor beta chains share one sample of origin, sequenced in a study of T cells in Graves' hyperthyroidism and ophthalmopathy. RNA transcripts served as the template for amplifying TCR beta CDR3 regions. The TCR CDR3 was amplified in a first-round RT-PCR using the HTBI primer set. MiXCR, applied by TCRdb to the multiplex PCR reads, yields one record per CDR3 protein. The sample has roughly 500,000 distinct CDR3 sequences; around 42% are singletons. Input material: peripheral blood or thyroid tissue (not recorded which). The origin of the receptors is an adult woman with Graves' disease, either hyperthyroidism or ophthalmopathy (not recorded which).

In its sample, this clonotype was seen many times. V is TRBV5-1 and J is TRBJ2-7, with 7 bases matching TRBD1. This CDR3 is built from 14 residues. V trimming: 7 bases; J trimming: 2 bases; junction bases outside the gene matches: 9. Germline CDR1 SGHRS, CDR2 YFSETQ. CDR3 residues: CASARMGQTYEQYF. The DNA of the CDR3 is TGCGCCAGCGCAAGGATGGGACAGACCTACGAGCAGTACTTC.

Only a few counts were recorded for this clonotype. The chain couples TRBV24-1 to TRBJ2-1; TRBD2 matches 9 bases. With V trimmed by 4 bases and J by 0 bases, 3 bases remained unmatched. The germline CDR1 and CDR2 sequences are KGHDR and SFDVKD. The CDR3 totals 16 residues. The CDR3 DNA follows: TGTGCCACCAGTGACATGGGACTAGCCTCCTACAATGAGCAGTTCTTC. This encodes CATSDMGLASYNEQFF.

In nucleotides, the CDR3 is TGTGCCAGCGCTGGGACAGTGCAAGAGACCCAGTACTTC. It codes for CASAGTVQETQYF. V usage is TRBV2 and J usage is TRBJ2-5; TRBD1 matches at 7 bases. The CDR3 spans 13 residues. The germline CDR1 and CDR2 sequences are SNHLY and FYNNEI. V lost 8 bases, J lost 2 bases, and 5 bases stayed unmatched.

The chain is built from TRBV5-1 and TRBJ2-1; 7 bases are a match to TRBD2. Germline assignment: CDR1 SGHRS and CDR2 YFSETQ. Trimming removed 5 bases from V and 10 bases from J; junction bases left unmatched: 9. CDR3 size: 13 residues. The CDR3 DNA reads TGCGCCAGCAGTGAGGTGGGGGGGGGAGAGCAGTTCTTC. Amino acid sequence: CASSEVGGGEQFF.

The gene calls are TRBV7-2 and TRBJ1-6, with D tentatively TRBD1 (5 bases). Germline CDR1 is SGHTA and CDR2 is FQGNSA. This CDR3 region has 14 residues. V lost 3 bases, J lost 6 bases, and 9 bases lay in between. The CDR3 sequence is CASSFQGSNSPLHF. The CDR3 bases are TGTGCCAGCAGCTTTCAGGGATCTAATTCACCCCTCCACTTT.

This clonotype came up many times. CDR3 nucleotide sequence: TGCGCCAGCAGCTTCGAGCAGGGGGCGCGAGGGGACACCGGGGAGCTGTTTTTT. Translated: CASSFEQGARGDTGELFF. The rearrangement uses TRBV4-1 and TRBJ2-2; TRBD1 aligns across 8 bases. The germline gives CDR1 MGHRA, CDR2 YSYEKL. The CDR3 contains 18 residues. V dropped 5 bases and J dropped 3; count of bases not matched to a gene: 14.

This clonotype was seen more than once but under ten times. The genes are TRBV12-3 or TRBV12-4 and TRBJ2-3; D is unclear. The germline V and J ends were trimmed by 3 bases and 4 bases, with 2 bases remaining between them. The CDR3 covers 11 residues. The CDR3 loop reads CASSFSDTQYF. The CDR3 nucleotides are TGTGCCAGCAGTTTTTCAGATACGCAGTATTTT.

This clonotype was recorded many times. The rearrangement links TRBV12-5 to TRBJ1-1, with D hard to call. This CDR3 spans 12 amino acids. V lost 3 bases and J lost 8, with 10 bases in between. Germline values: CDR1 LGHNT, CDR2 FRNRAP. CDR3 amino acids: CASGFAGTEAFF. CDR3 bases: TGTGCTAGTGGTTTCGCGGGAACCGAAGCTTTCTTT.

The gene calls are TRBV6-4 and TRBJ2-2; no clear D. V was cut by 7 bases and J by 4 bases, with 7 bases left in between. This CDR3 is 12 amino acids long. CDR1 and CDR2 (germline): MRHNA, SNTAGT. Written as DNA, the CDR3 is TGTGCCAGCACCGGTCCCACCGGGGAGCTGTTTTTT. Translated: CASTGPTGELFF.

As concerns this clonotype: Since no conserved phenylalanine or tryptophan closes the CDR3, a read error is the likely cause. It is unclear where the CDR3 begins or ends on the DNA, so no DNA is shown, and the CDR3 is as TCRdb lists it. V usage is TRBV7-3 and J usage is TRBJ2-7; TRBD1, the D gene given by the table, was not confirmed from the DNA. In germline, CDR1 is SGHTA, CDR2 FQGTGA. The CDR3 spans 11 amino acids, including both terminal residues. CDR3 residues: CASSLRTGGDY.